These 19 T cell receptor beta chains were all obtained from the same sample, sequenced in a study of T-cell reconstitution after alpha-beta-depleted transplantation in children. This sample's TCRbeta library carried unique molecular identifier barcodes. TCRdb reprocessed the PCR reads via MiXCR and lists one record per CDR3 protein. The sample records around 580,000 distinct CDR3 sequences, about a quarter being singletons. The input for sequencing was PBMCs, taken before TCRalphabeta/CD19-depleted stem cell transplant. The receptors here all came from a boy less than two years old with Wiskott-Aldrich syndrome, due to receive a stem cell transplant.

The chain joins TRBV30 to TRBJ2-4; 7 bases are a match to TRBD1. Trimming removed 0 bases from V and 8 bases from J; junction bases left unmatched: 4. The germline V gene encodes CDR1 GTSNPN and CDR2 SVGIG (reference sequence). This CDR3 has 13 residues. CDR3 loop: CAWSVRGPDIQYF. CDR3 bases: TGTGCCTGGAGTGTAAGGGGGCCGGACATTCAGTACTTC.

This chain uses TRBV30 with TRBJ1-3; 8 bases are a match to TRBD1. J gave up 1 base and V 2 bases, and 1 base lay outside the gene matches. Germline values: CDR1 GTSNPN, CDR2 SVGIG (reference sequence). There are 14 residues in the CDR3. The CDR3 coding sequence is TGTGCCTGGAGTAGGACAGGGTCTGGAAACACCATATATTTT. This codes for CAWSRTGSGNTIYF.

This clonotype was detected a few times. The chain couples TRBV4-1 to TRBJ1-5, with 8 bases aligning to TRBD1. The CDR3 length is 15 residues. The trim removed 6 bases at V and 6 bases at J, leaving 10 bases unmatched. Germline V gene lookup returns CDR1 MGHRA and CDR2 YSYEKL. The CDR3 sequence is CASSEDRVVGQPQHF. DNA for the CDR3: TGCGCCAGCAGTGAGGACAGGGTCGTAGGTCAGCCCCAGCATTTT.

The V gene is TRBV20-1, the J gene TRBJ2-1; D gene uncertain. Trimming removed 6 bases at V and 8 bases at J, with 17 bases between. The CDR3 has 13 amino acids. Germline V gene data show CDR1 as DFQATT and CDR2 as SNEGSKA (reference sequence). Here the CDR3 DNA reads TGCAGTGCAGTACGGGTCCTAGGGTATGAGCAGTTCTTC. This encodes CSAVRVLGYEQFF.

This clonotype showed up just a few times. The chain has TRBV12-3 or TRBV12-4 and TRBJ2-1; 9 bases match TRBD2. This CDR3 region has 16 residues. With V trimmed by 1 base and J by 11 bases, 12 bases remained unmatched. Here the CDR3 DNA reads TGTGCCAGCAGTTTAGTTCTAGCGGGAAGTATAAAGAAGCAGTTCTTC. Encoded protein: CASSLVLAGSIKKQFF.

This clonotype was recorded a few times. This sequence joins TRBV12-3 or TRBV12-4 and TRBJ2-3; 7 bases align to TRBD2. The junction had 11 bases not matched to a gene; V was cut back by 3 bases and J by 8 bases. The CDR3 length is 15 residues. In nucleotides, the CDR3 is TGTGCCAGCAGTTTGGGAGGGCGGTCGGTTGGTACGCAGTATTTT. Amino acid sequence: CASSLGGRSVGTQYF.

This clonotype was picked up a small number of times. The gene calls are TRBV20-1 and TRBJ2-7; D remains ambiguous. Germline V lookup: CDR1 DFQATT, CDR2 SNEGSKA (reference sequence). The CDR3 has 11 residues. Trimming stripped 0 bases from V and 5 bases from J, with 5 bases between. DNA of the CDR3: TGCAGTGCTAGAGATGTGGACGAGCAGTACTTC. It specifies CSARDVDEQYF.

The V and J genes are TRBV5-1 and TRBJ2-1; 9 bases match TRBD2. Germline values: CDR1 SGHRS, CDR2 YFSETQ. V shed 4 bases, J shed 7 bases, and the junction held 15 bases outside the gene matches. The CDR3 has 17 residues. The CDR3 loop is CASSTKNSGRSRNEQFF. The CDR3 DNA is TGCGCCAGCAGCACTAAAAATAGCGGGAGATCCCGTAATGAGCAGTTCTTC.

This chain joins TRBV20-1 and TRBJ2-5, with D tentatively TRBD1 (5 bases). CDR3 size: 11 residues. The germline CDR1 and CDR2 sequences are DFQATT and SNEGSKA (reference sequence). CDR3 sequence (DNA): TGCACTCAGACAGTCCAAGAGACCCAGTACTTC. Encoded protein: CTQTVQETQYF.

The rearrangement links TRBV20-1 to TRBJ2-5; tentative D call: TRBD1 (5 bases). The CDR3 length is 13 residues. Germline V gene lookup returns CDR1 DFQATT and CDR2 SNEGSKA (reference sequence). The V and J ends lost 0 bases and 5 bases respectively, with 10 bases between them. The CDR3 spells CSARDLRAETQYF. The CDR3 bases are TGCAGTGCTAGAGATCTCAGGGCGGAGACCCAGTACTTC.

J is TRBJ2-1 and V is TRBV29-1; 14 bases match TRBD2. The germline gives CDR1 SQVTM, CDR2 ANQGSEA. This CDR3 has 15 amino acids. V was pared by 2 bases and J by 8 bases, with 5 bases of the junction left unmatched. CDR3 in DNA: TGCAGCGTTGAACCGGGACTAGCGGGAGCGGATGAGCAGTTCTTC. Its protein product is CSVEPGLAGADEQFF.

This clonotype was seen only a few times. This chain connects TRBV20-1 to TRBJ1-2, with D tentatively TRBD1 (6 bases). Germline assignment: CDR1 DFQATT and CDR2 SNEGSKA (reference sequence). Trimming left V 0 bases short and J 2 bases short, with 13 bases between. The CDR3 extends over 15 amino acids. DNA for the CDR3: TGCAGTGCTAGAGATCCAGGGGCGCGGAACTATGGCTACACCTTC. It yields the protein CSARDPGARNYGYTF.

This clonotype has a handful of counts. DNA of the CDR3: TGTGCCAGCAGTCCCCAGCGGGAGACGTTCACCGGGGAGCTGTTTTTT. This sequence encodes CASSPQRETFTGELFF. This chain uses TRBV12-3 or TRBV12-4 with TRBJ2-2; the match to TRBD2 covers 8 bases. The CDR3 has 16 amino acids. V lost 5 bases, J lost 4 bases, and 9 bases stayed unmatched.

This chain connects TRBV20-1 to TRBJ1-4; no clear D gene. Germline loops: CDR1 DFQATT, CDR2 SNEGSKA (reference sequence). V was clipped by 3 bases and J by 2 bases, with 13 bases between them. The CDR3 consists of 15 residues. CDR3 in DNA: TGCAGTGCTAGGGGCGGGCCTGCTACTAATGAAAAACTGTTTTTT. Its translation is CSARGGPATNEKLFF.

This clonotype has just a few counts. The chain employs TRBV15 and TRBJ1-5; unclear D gene. Germline loops: CDR1 LNHNV, CDR2 YYDKDF (reference sequence). The CDR3 consists of 12 residues. Trimming stripped 2 bases from V and 4 bases from J, with 3 bases between. The CDR3 DNA is TGTGCCACCAGCAGACCAAATCAGCCCCAGCATTTT. Translated: CATSRPNQPQHF. The whole variable domain, remainder taken from reference TRBV15 and TRBJ1-5, is DAMVIQNPRYQVTQFGKPVTLSCSQTLNHNVMYWYQQKSSQAPKLLFHYYDKDFNNEADTPDNFQSRRPNTSFCFLDIRSPGLGDTAMYLCATSRPNQPQHFGDGTRLSIL.

The chain recombines TRBV6-1 with TRBJ2-7, with a possible D match to TRBD2 (6 bases). CDR1 MNHNS and CDR2 SASEGT come from the germline V gene. The CDR3 covers 13 residues. Trimming removed 3 bases at V and 5 bases at J, with 11 bases between. DNA for the CDR3: TGTGCCAGCAGTGACACGGGGGACCACGAGCAGTACTTC. This encodes CASSDTGDHEQYF.

In this sample, this clonotype turned up a few times. CDR3 sequence: CSAPGTVLAKNIQYF. The CDR3 DNA follows: TGCAGTGCTCCCGGGACTGTCCTAGCCAAAAACATTCAGTACTTC. The chain recombines TRBV20-1 with TRBJ2-4, with D perhaps matching TRBD2 (6 bases). This CDR3 has 15 amino acids. Trimming took off 5 bases at V and 0 bases at J, with 14 bases between the two ends. Germline V gives CDR1 DFQATT, CDR2 SNEGSKA (reference sequence).

The chain uses TRBV6-1 and TRBJ2-7; D gene unclear. The V and J ends lost 11 bases and 1 base respectively, with 27 bases between them. The length of the CDR3 is 17 residues. CDR1 is MNHNS and CDR2 is SASEGT in the germline V gene. CDR3 coding DNA: TGTGCCGCAACCACTTCCGCTGTCAAGTCCAGTTCCTACGAGCAGTACTTC. It yields the protein CAATTSAVKSSSYEQYF.

This clonotype was seen only a few times. The rearrangement uses TRBV11-2 and TRBJ2-3; 13 bases agree with TRBD2. The CDR3 totals 19 residues. CDR1 and CDR2 (germline): SGHAT, FQNNGV. V dropped 5 bases and J dropped 2; count of bases not matched to a gene: 13. CDR3 DNA: TGTGCCAGCAGCCGTCCCCGGACTAGCGGGAGTCTTTCCACAGATACGCAGTATTTT. The encoded protein is CASSRPRTSGSLSTDTQYF.